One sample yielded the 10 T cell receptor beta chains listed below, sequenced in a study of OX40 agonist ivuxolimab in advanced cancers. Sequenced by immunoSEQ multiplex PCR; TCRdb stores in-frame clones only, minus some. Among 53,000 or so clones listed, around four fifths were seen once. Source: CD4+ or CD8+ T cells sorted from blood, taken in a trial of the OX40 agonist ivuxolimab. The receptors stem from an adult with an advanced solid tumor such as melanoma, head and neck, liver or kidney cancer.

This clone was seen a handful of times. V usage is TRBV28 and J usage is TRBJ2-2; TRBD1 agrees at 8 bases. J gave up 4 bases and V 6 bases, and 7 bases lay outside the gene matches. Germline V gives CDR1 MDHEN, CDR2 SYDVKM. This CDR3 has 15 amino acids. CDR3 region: CASRSGQASTGELFF. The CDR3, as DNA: TGTGCCAGCAGATCGGGACAGGCATCCACCGGGGAGCTGTTTTTT.

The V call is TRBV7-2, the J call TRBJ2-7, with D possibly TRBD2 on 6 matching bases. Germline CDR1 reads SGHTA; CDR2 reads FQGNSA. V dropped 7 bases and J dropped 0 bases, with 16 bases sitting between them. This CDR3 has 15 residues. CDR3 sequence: CASKDYSAVSYEQYF. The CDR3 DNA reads TGTGCCAGCAAGGACTACAGCGCCGTCTCCTACGAGCAGTACTTC.

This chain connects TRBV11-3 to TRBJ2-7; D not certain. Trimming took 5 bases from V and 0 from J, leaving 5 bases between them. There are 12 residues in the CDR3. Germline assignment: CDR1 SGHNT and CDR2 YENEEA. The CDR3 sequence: CASSRLSYEQYF. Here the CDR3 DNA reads TGTGCCAGCAGCCGCCTCTCCTACGAGCAGTACTTC.

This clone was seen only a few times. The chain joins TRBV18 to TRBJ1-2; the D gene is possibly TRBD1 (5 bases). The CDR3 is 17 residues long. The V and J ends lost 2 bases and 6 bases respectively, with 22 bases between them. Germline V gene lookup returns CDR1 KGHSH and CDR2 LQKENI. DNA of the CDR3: TGTGCCAGCTCACCATTTCGAGCGGAACAGGTTCAAGATGGCTACACCTTC. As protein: CASSPFRAEQVQDGYTF.

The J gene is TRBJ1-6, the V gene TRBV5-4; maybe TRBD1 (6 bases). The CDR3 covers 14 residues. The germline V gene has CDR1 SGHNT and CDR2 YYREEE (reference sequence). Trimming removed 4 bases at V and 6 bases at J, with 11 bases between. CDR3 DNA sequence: TGTGCCAGCAGCCCGACAGGACTTAATTCACCCCTCCACTTT. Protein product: CASSPTGLNSPLHF.

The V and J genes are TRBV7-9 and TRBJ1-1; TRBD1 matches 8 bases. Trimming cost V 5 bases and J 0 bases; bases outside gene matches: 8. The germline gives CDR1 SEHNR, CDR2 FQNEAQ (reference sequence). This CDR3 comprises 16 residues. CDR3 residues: CASSSRTGNLNTEAFF. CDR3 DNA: TGTGCCAGCAGCAGCCGGACAGGGAACCTGAACACTGAAGCTTTCTTT. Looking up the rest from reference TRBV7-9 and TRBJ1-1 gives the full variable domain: DTGVSQNPRHKITKRGQNVTFRCDPISEHNRLYWYRQTLGQGPEFLTYFQNEAQLEKSRLLSDRFSAERPKGSFSTLEIQRTEQGDSAMYLCASSSRTGNLNTEAFFGQGTRLTVV.

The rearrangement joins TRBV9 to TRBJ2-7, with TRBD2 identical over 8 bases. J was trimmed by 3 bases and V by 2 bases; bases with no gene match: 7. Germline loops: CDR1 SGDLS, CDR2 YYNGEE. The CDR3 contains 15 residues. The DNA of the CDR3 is TGTGCCAGCAGCGTGGGTAGCGGGGAGGTCTACGAGCAGTACTTC. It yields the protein CASSVGSGEVYEQYF.

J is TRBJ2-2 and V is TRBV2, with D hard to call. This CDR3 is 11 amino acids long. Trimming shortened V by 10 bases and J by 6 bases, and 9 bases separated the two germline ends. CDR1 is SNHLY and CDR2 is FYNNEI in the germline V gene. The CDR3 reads CANGLPGELFF. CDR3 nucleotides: TGTGCCAACGGTTTGCCCGGGGAGCTGTTTTTT.

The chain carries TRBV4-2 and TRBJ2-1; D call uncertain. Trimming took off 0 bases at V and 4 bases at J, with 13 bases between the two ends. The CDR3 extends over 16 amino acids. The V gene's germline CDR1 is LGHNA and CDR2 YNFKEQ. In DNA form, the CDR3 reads TGTGCCAGCAGCCAAGAGTCGAGTGTAAAGTACAATGAGCAGTTCTTC. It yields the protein CASSQESSVKYNEQFF.

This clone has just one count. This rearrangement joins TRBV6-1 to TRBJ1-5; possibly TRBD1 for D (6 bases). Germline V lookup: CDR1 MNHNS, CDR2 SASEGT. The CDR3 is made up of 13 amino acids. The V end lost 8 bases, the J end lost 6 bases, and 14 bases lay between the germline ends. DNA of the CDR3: TGTGCCAGCCGTGGACAGACAGGTCAGCCCCAGCATTTT. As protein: CASRGQTGQPQHF.